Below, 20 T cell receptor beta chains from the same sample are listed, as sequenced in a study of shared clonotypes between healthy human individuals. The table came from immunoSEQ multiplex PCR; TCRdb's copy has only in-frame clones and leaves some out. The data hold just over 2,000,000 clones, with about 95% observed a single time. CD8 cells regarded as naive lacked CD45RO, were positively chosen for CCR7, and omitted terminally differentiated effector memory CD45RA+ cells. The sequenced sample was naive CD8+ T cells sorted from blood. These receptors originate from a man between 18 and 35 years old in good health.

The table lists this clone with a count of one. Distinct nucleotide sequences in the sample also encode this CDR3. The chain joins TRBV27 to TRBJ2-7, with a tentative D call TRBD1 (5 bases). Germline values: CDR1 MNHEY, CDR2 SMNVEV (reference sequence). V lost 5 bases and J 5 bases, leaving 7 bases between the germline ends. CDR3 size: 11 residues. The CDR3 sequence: CASSLGDEQYF. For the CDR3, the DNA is TGTGCCAGCAGTCTAGGGGACGAGCAGTACTTC.

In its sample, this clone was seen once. For the CDR3, the DNA is TGTGCCAGCAGCTTAGAAGAGTCATTCTACGAGCAGTACTTC. This sequence encodes CASSLEESFYEQYF. This chain uses TRBV11-2 with TRBJ2-7; no firm D call. V was clipped by 0 bases and J by 3 bases, with 9 bases between them. Germline values: CDR1 SGHAT, CDR2 FQNNGV. The CDR3 runs to 14 residues. Variable domain in full (rest from reference TRBV11-2 and TRBJ2-7): EAGVAQSPRYKIIEKRQSVAFWCNPISGHATLYWYQQILGQGPKLLIQFQNNGVVDDSQLPKDRFSAERLKGVDSTLKIQPAKLEDSAVYLCASSLEESFYEQYFGPGTRLTVT.

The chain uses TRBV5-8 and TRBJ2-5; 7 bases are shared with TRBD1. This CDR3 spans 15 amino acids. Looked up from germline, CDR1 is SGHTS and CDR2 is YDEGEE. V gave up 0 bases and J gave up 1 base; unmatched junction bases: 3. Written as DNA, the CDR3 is TGTGCCAGCAGCTTGGAGGGACAGTTCCAAGAGACCCAGTACTTC. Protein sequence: CASSLEGQFQETQYF.

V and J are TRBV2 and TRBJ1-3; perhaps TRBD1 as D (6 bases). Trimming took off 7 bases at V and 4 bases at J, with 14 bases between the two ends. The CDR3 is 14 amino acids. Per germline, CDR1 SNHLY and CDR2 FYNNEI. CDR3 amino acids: CASTVGGTGNTIYF. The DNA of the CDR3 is TGTGCCAGCACCGTAGGGGGAACGGGAAACACCATATATTTT.

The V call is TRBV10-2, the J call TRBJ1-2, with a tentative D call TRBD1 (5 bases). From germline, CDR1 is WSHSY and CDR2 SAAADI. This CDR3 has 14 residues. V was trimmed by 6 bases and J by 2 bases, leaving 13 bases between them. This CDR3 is CASRRDGQNYGYTF. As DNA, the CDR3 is TGCGCCAGCAGAAGGGACGGACAAAACTATGGCTACACCTTC.

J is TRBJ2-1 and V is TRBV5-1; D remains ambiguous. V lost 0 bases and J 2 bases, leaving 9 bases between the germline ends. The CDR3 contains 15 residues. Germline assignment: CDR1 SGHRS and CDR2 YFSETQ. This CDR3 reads CASSLVANAYNEQFF. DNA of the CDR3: TGCGCCAGCAGCTTGGTAGCAAACGCCTACAATGAGCAGTTCTTC.

CDR3 loop: CASSLQDMNTEAFF. The CDR3 nucleotides read TGTGCCAGCAGTTTACAGGACATGAACACTGAAGCTTTCTTT. V is TRBV27 and J is TRBJ1-1; TRBD1 might be the D (5 bases). This CDR3 is built from 14 residues. Deletions cut 2 bases from V and 0 bases from J, with 7 bases between. The germline gives CDR1 MNHEY, CDR2 SMNVEV (reference sequence).

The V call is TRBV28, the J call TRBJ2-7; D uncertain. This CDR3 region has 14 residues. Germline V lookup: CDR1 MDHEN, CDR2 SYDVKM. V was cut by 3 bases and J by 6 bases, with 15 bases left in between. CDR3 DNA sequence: TGTGCCAGCAGTTTCCATGAAGTAGCTGGCGAGCAGTACTTC. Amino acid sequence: CASSFHEVAGEQYF.

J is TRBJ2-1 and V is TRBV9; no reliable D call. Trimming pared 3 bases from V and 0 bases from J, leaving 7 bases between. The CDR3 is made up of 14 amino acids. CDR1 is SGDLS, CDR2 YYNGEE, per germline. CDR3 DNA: TGTGCCAGCAGCGGCCACTCCTCCTACAATGAGCAGTTCTTC. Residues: CASSGHSSYNEQFF.

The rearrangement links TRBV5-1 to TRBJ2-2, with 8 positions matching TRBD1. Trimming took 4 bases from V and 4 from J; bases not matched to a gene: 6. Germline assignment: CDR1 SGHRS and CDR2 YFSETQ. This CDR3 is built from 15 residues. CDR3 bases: TGCGCCAGCAGCCCACAGGGACAGGCCACCGGGGAGCTGTTTTTT. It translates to CASSPQGQATGELFF.

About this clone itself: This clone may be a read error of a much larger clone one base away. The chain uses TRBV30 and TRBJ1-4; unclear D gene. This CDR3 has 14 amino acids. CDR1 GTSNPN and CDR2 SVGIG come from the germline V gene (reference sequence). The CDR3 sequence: CAWSSRGPNGKLFF. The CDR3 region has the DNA TGTGCCTGGAGTTCCCGGGGTCCTAATGGAAAACTGTTTTTT.

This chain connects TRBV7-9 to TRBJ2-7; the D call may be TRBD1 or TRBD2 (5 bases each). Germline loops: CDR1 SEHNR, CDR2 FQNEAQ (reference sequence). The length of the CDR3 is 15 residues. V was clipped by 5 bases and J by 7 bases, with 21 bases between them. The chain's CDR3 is CASSLEGGANWEQYF. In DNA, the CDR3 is TGTGCCAGCAGCCTCGAGGGTGGGGCCAACTGGGAGCAGTACTTC. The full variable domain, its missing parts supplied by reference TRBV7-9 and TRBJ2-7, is DTGVSQNPRHKITKRGQNVTFRCDPISEHNRLYWYRQTLGQGPEFLTYFQNEAQLEKSRLLSDRFSAERPKGSFSTLEIQRTEQGDSAMYLCASSLEGGANWEQYFGPGTRLTVT.

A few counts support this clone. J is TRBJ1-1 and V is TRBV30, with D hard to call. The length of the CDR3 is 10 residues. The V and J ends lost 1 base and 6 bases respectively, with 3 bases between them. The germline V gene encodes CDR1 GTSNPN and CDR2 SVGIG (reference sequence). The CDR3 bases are TGTGCCTGGAGTGGGGCTGAAGCTTTCTTT. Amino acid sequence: CAWSGAEAFF. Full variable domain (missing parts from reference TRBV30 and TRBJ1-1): SQTIHQWPATLVQPVGSPLSLECTVEGTSNPNLYWYRQAAGRGLQLLFYSVGIGQISSEVPQNLSASRPQDRQFILSSKKLLLSDSGFYLCAWSGAEAFFGQGTRLTVV.

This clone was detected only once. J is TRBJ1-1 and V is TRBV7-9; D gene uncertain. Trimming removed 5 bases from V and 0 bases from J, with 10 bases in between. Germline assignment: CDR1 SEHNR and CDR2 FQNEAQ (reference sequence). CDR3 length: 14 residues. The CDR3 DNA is TGTGCCAGCAGCGACGGGGAAGTGAACACTGAAGCTTTCTTT. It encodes CASSDGEVNTEAFF.

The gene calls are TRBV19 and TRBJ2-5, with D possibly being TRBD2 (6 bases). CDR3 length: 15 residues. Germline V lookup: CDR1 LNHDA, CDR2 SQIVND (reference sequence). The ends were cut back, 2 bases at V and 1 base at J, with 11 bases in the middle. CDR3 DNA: TGTGCCAGTAGTATAAGCGGGTGGAGCCAAGAGACCCAGTACTTC. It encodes CASSISGWSQETQYF.

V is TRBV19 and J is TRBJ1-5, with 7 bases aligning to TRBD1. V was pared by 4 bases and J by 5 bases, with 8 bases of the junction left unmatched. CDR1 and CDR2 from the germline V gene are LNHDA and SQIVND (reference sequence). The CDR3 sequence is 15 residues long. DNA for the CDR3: TGTGCCAGTAGTAGAGAGGACAGGTTTGATCAGCCCCAGCATTTT. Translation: CASSREDRFDQPQHF.

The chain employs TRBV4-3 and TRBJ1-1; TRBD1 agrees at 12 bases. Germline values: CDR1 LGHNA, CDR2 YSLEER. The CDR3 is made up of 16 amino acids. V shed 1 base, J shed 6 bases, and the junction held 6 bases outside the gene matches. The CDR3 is CASSQVGDRGQSEAFF. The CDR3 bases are TGCGCCAGCAGCCAAGTCGGGGACAGGGGGCAATCTGAAGCTTTCTTT.

This CDR3 reads CASSLWYGPNEQFF. The CDR3 DNA reads TGTGCCAGCAGCTTGTGGTACGGGCCTAATGAGCAGTTCTTC. V gene TRBV5-4 combines with J gene TRBJ2-1, with D uncertain. V was trimmed by 1 base and J by 7 bases, leaving 12 bases between them. From germline, CDR1 is SGHNT and CDR2 YYREEE (reference sequence). CDR3 length: 14 residues.

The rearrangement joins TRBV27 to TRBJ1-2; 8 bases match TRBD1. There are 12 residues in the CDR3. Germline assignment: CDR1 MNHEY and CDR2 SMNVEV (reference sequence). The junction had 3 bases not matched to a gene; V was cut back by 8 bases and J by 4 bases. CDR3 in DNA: TGTGCCAGCCAGGGGGCCGGCTATGGCTACACCTTC. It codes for CASQGAGYGYTF.

The CDR3 region is CASSSWTEKDQPQHF. As DNA, the CDR3 is TGTGCCAGCAGTTCCTGGACAGAAAAGGATCAGCCCCAGCATTTT. The J gene is TRBJ1-5, the V gene TRBV27; possible D gene TRBD1, 6 bases. V was clipped by 4 bases and J by 5 bases, with 15 bases between them. The CDR3 consists of 15 residues. Germline V CDR1 and CDR2: MNHEY, SMNVEV (reference sequence).